At least ten counts were recorded for the clone carrying this TCR beta chain. Its target is not known. The cDNA had a unique molecular identifier and a template-switch universal primer site. One entry per CDR3 protein results from TCRdb running MiXCR on the 5' RACE reads. This table has about 520,000 distinct CDR3 sequences, roughly a fifth appearing once. CDR1 and CDR2 (germline): SGHRS, YFSETQ. Trimming cost V 0 bases and J 5 bases, with 11 bases left between them. CDR3 length equals 15 residues. These data belong to a study of identical twins. The study's findings and limits: Low generation-probability sequences were in excess among twin-shared out-of-frame alpha sequences.

These records were also assigned to another study, of T cells expressing NK-cell markers. That source reports: Dominant NKG2C+ clonotypes made up about 1.0-7.0% of CD8+ T cells in roughly 6 donors. The leading position in the CD3+CD56-NKG2C+ fraction of a handful of donors also went to these clonotypes.

The V gene is TRBV5-1, the J gene TRBJ2-2, with D perhaps TRBD1 (6 bases). Sequenced: CD4+ T cells sorted from blood. The sequence was obtained from a woman under 30 in good health. This chain's CDR3 is CASSLAGGRTGELFF. In nucleotides, the CDR3 is TGCGCCAGCAGCTTGGCTGGGGGCCGGACCGGGGAGCTGTTTTTT.